In its sample, the clone carrying this TCR beta chain was seen a few times. What it binds is unknown. This sample stems from a study of cytomegalovirus exposure and HLA in healthy donors. This PCR relied on a set of 60 Vbeta primers and 13 Jbeta primers. Profiled with immunoSEQ multiplex PCR; TCRdb holds only in-frame clones, not every one. The sample contains 250,000 or so clones, roughly 91% of which appear only once. Study-wide results and caveats: CMV serostatus alone was available as immune exposure information. Reported performance of the classifier showed diagnosis of cytomegalovirus status with high specificity and sensitivity. Using a false discovery rate of 0.05, a later analysis showed that approximately 18,000 TCR beta sequences were associated with HLA alleles.

This CDR3 is 14 amino acids long. V gave up 4 bases and J gave up 0 bases, with 9 bases separating them. Per the germline V gene, CDR1 is SGHRS and CDR2 is YFSETQ. V and J are TRBV5-1 and TRBJ2-3; D gene unclear. Sequencing used PBMCs. This sequence was found in a girl aged 2 to 9 in good health and CMV-seronegative. The CDR3 nucleotides are TGCGCCAGCAGCCTTGAGCTTAGCACAGATACGCAGTATTTT. Protein: CASSLELSTDTQYF.